This T cell receptor (beta chain) comes out of a study of T cell responses to AZD1222 COVID-19 vaccine. Findings and limits, study-wide: Possibly, clonal diversity was underestimated; donors were largely white British and included more females.

Note on this clone: The target antigen is unknown.

Trimming took 3 bases from V and 0 from J, leaving 9 bases between them. Germline CDR1 reads KGHDR; CDR2 reads SFDVKD. This CDR3 is 15 amino acids long. Assay: immunoSEQ multiplex PCR; the TCRdb copy retains only in-frame clones and omits some. The sample has about 120,000 clones, roughly 86% seen once; the top ten hold around 9.3%. This receptor was taken from an adult in good health. The input for sequencing was peripheral blood, taken on day 0 of AZD1222 vaccination. The V and J genes are TRBV24-1 and TRBJ2-3; D unclear. CDR3 DNA sequence: TGTGCCACCAGTGATCGGGCCCTAAGCACAGATACGCAGTATTTT. Its protein product is CATSDRALSTDTQYF.